The 8 T cell receptor beta chains listed next were all sequenced from one sample in a study of T cell repertoires in cytomegalovirus infection. TCRdb processed the reads anew with MiXCR; each CDR3 protein has one entry. The sample includes about 100,000 distinct CDR3 sequences, about 17% of them seen just once. The sequenced material came from PBMCs. These TCRs come from a human donor in good health (CMV status not recorded). Some clones in this sample may be carry-over from other donors' samples.

This clonotype was recorded at least ten times. This chain uses TRBV7-3 with TRBJ2-2; weak D call: TRBD1 (5 bases). The germline V and J ends were trimmed by 2 bases and 7 bases, with 8 bases remaining between them. Per germline, CDR1 SGHTA and CDR2 FQGTGA. The CDR3 runs 13 residues. The CDR3 DNA is TGTGCCAGCAGCTTAGCCCAGGGCGGGGAGCTGTTTTTT. Its protein product is CASSLAQGGELFF.

This clonotype was recorded many times. CDR3 DNA: TGTGCCAGCACCCGGGGGTCGATCCAAGAGACCCAGTACTTC. The encoded protein is CASTRGSIQETQYF. V usage is TRBV7-2 and J usage is TRBJ2-5, with a weak D call TRBD2 (6 bases). The CDR3 runs 14 residues. Per the germline V gene, CDR1 is SGHTA and CDR2 is FQGNSA. Trimming stripped 7 bases from V and 1 base from J, with 13 bases between.

In this sample, this clonotype turned up once. The V and J genes are TRBV19 and TRBJ1-1; a possible D gene is TRBD1 (6 bases). V lost 7 bases to trimming and J lost 1 base, with 16 bases between them. The CDR3 sequence is 15 residues long. Per germline, CDR1 LNHDA and CDR2 SQIVND (reference sequence). In nucleotides, the CDR3 is TGTGCCAGTATCCCGAGGGGGGCAGGGAACACTGAAGCTTTCTTT. It specifies CASIPRGAGNTEAFF.

This clonotype was observed at least ten times. V is TRBV7-2 and J is TRBJ1-1; 9 positions agree with TRBD1. This CDR3 has 14 amino acids. Germline CDR1 reads SGHTA; CDR2 reads FQGNSA. V shed 5 bases, J shed 3 bases, and the junction held 4 bases outside the gene matches. The CDR3 DNA is TGTGCCAGCAGCAGGGACAGGGAGGACACTGAAGCTTTCTTT. It yields the protein CASSRDREDTEAFF.

The chain couples TRBV7-8 to TRBJ2-7; D is perhaps TRBD1 (5 bases). CDR3 size: 14 residues. Germline CDR1 is SGHVS and CDR2 is FQNEAQ. Trimming shortened V by 8 bases and J by 3 bases, and 17 bases separated the two germline ends. The CDR3 region has the DNA TGTGCCAGCCGCCAAAGGACATGGGACTACGAGCAGTACTTC. Its protein product is CASRQRTWDYEQYF.

This clonotype was found a few times. The chain is built from TRBV10-3 and TRBJ1-2; 11 positions agree with TRBD1. J lost 5 bases, V lost 4 bases, and 3 bases had no gene match. The CDR3 is 14 amino acids. The germline V gene has CDR1 ENHRY and CDR2 SYGVKD. The CDR3 here is CAISGDRGFYGYTF. CDR3 in DNA: TGTGCCATCAGTGGGGACAGGGGGTTTTATGGCTACACCTTC.

The gene calls are TRBV20-1 and TRBJ2-5; D unclear. The germline CDR1 and CDR2 sequences are DFQATT and SNEGSKA (reference sequence). Trimming removed 0 bases from V and 4 bases from J, with 9 bases in between. This CDR3 is 13 amino acids long. The CDR3 loop reads CSARERRRETQYF. CDR3 DNA: TGCAGTGCTAGAGAACGGCGCAGAGAGACCCAGTACTTC.

This clonotype was counted many times. This chain uses TRBV28 with TRBJ1-1; possible D gene TRBD1, 5 bases. Deletions cut 1 base from V and 1 base from J, with 7 bases between. CDR1 is MDHEN, CDR2 SYDVKM, per germline. This CDR3 spans 14 amino acids. The CDR3 DNA reads as TGTGCCAGCAGTTTATACAGGCGGAACACTGAAGCTTTCTTT. Translation gives CASSLYRRNTEAFF.